This T cell receptor (beta chain) was sequenced for a study of OX40 agonist ivuxolimab in advanced cancers. Germline V gives CDR1 SQVTM, CDR2 ANQGSEA. CDR3 length equals 12 residues. V lost 6 bases and J lost 3, with 12 bases in between. Using immunoSEQ multiplex PCR, the repertoire was profiled, and TCRdb retains in-frame clones only, with some absent. The table lists over 30,000 clones, 85% to 95% of them singletons. This sequence originates from an adult with an advanced solid tumor such as melanoma, head and neck, liver or kidney cancer. Sequencing used CD4+ or CD8+ T cells sorted from blood, obtained in a trial of the OX40 agonist ivuxolimab. This chain connects TRBV29-1 to TRBJ2-7; possible D gene TRBD1, 6 bases. This CDR3 is CSVLQGVYEQYF. The CDR3 nucleotides are TGCAGCGTGCTACAGGGCGTCTACGAGCAGTACTTC.